This T cell receptor beta chain is drawn from a study of blood T cell repertoires in COVID-19. For the study at large: Sources were T cells, B-cell-depleted T cells, or PBMCs; the material itself was cDNA or gDNA.

Participants, about 18 to 100 years old, spanned about two dozen US areas. A COVID-19 case had been met by exposed participants during the 2 weeks before study entry. V shed 5 bases, J shed 0 bases, and the junction held 8 bases outside the gene matches. Germline CDR1 reads SGHNT; CDR2 reads YENEEA. This CDR3 region has 17 residues. In the original workflow: Estimated nucleated cell counts came from reference gene primer amplification. Here immunoSEQ multiplex PCR was the method, and the copy in TCRdb shows in-frame clones only, minus some. V, J and clone size were drawn from that table, and D and trimming were deduced from the DNA. Among 200,000 to 250,000 clones, about 87% were seen once, and the ten largest hold approximately 0.9%.

This receptor was taken from a man aged 45-65 years who had been exposed to COVID-19. The chain combines TRBV11-3 with TRBJ2-2, with 8 bases matching TRBD2. Sample: PBMCs or T cells enriched from blood (not recorded which). In DNA form, the CDR3 reads TGTGCCAGCAGCACCGCCGGGGGGGGGACGAACACCGGGGAGCTGTTTTTT. This translates into CASSTAGGGTNTGELFF.